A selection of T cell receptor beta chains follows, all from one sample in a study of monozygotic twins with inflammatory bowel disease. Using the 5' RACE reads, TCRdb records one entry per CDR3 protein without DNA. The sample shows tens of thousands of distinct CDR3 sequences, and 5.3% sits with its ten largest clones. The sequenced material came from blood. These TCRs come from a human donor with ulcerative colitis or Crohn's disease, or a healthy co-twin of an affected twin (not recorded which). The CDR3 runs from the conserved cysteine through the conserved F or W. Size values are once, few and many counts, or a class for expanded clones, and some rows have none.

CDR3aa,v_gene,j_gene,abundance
CASSLAARSYNEQFF,TRBV5-1,TRBJ2-1,.
CSASQLRSGGSYEQYF,TRBV20-1,TRBJ2-7,.
CASSLDLAGGRTDTQYF,TRBV7-9,TRBJ2-3,.
CASKTTGGSATEAFF,TRBV10-1,TRBJ1-1,.
CASSQGDGSNQPQHF,TRBV4-3,TRBJ1-5,.
CASSLNAGAGSYEQYF,TRBV4-2,TRBJ2-7,.
CASSLSRLRNEQFF,TRBV27,TRBJ2-1,.
CASSLNGQSYEQYF,TRBV5-4,TRBJ2-7,.
CASSLESFGGDLFSVIRSYEQYF,TRBV5-1,TRBJ2-7,.
CASSLRRTGDNYGYTF,TRBV7-2,TRBJ1-2,medium-sized
CASSRQGYYNEQFF,TRBV25-1,TRBJ2-1,.
CATSRKSQNNSPLHF,TRBV15,TRBJ1-6,.
CASRPSSSTDTQYF,TRBV14,TRBJ2-3,.
CASSGDNWGEAFF,TRBV11-2,TRBJ1-1,.
CASSLGQGYSTDTQYF,TRBV5-6,TRBJ2-3,.
CATSDLGETDTQYF,TRBV24-1,TRBJ2-3,.
CASSSGAGPPKETQYF,TRBV27,TRBJ2-5,.
CASSLAGGISDTQYF,TRBV12-3/TRBV12-4,TRBJ2-3,.
CASSPWTSGSRETQYF,TRBV6-1,TRBJ2-5,.
CASSLGTDLNEQFF,TRBV5-1,TRBJ2-1,.
CASSPDGQGNSPLHF,TRBV5-4,TRBJ1-6,.
CSARVRTSGPISYNEQFF,TRBV20-1,TRBJ2-1,.
CASSLDGGTYNEQFF,TRBV11-2,TRBJ2-1,.
CASRGVLATGELFF,TRBV12-3/TRBV12-4,TRBJ2-2,.